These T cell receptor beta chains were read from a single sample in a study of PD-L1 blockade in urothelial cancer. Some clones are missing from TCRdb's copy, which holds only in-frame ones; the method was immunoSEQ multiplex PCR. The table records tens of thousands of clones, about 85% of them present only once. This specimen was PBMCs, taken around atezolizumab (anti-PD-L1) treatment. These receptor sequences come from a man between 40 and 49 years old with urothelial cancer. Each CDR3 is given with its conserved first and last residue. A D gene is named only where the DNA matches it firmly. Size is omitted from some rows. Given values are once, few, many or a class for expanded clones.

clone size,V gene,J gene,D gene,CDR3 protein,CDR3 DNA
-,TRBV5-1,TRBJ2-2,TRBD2,CASTPHAGGTGELFF,TGCGCCAGCACTCCCCACGCGGGGGGAACCGGGGAGCTGTTTTTT
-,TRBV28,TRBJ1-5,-,CASRPTGPNQPQHF,TGTGCCAGCAGGCCAACAGGGCCCAATCAGCCCCAGCATTTT
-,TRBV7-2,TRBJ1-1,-,CASRSGQNTEAFF,TGTGCCAGCAGATCGGGACAGAACACTGAAGCTTTCTTT
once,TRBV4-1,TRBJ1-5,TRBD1,CASSQGVSRGPSNQPQHF,TGCGCCAGCAGCCAGGGGGTCTCCAGGGGGCCAAGCAATCAGCCCCAGCATTTT
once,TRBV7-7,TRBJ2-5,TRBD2,CASSLAGGAQQETQYF,TGTGCTAGCAGCCTAGCGGGAGGAGCACAACAAGAGACCCAGTACTTC
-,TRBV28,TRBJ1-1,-,CASTTPHSNTEAFF,TGTGCCAGCACCACTCCCCACAGTAACACTGAAGCTTTCTTT
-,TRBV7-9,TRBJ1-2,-,CASSSGAGANYGYTF,TGTGCCAGCAGCTCCGGGGCAGGGGCTAACTATGGCTACACCTTC
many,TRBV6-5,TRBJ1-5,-,CASRHAGSNQPQHF,TGTGCCAGCCGACACGCAGGTAGCAATCAGCCCCAGCATTTT
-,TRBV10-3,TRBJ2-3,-,CAISEAADTQYF,TGTGCCATCAGTGAAGCAGCGGATACGCAGTATTTT
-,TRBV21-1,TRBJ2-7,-,CASSKGGGTGPNEQYF,TGTGCCAGCAGCAAAGGGGGCGGGACAGGTCCTAACGAGCAGTACTTC
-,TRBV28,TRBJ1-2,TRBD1,CASSALDRAVGYNYGYTF,TGTGCCAGCAGTGCATTGGACAGGGCGGTAGGATATAACTATGGCTACACCTTC
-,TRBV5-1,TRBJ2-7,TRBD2,CASSYGGPSGRKRYEQYF,TGCGCCAGCAGCTACGGGGGGCCTAGCGGGAGGAAGAGGTACGAGCAGTACTTC
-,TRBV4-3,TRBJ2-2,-,CASSQFRLTGELFF,TGCGCCAGCAGCCAGTTCCGACTCACCGGGGAGCTGTTTTTT
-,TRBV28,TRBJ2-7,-,CASEGAYEQYF,TGTGCCAGCGAGGGAGCTTACGAGCAGTACTTC
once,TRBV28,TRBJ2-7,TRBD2,CASWPGLAEYEQYF,TGTGCCAGCTGGCCGGGACTAGCGGAATACGAGCAGTACTTC
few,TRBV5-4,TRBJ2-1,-,CASSLVNTEQFF,TGTGCCAGCAGCTTGGTAAACACTGAGCAGTTCTTC
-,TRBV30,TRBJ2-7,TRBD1,CAWSPQPGQNYEQYF,TGTGCCTGGAGCCCGCAACCGGGACAGAACTACGAGCAGTACTTC
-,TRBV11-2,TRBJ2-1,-,CASSLVNRAPEQFF,TGTGCCAGCAGCTTAGTAAATAGAGCGCCTGAGCAGTTCTTC
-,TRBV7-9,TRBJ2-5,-,CASSFTVNQETQYF,TGTGCCAGCAGCTTCACAGTTAACCAAGAGACCCAGTACTTC
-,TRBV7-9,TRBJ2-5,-,CASSLGGAFEGETQYF,TGTGCCAGCAGCTTGGGCGGGGCATTTGAGGGGGAGACCCAGTACTTC
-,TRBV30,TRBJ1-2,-,CAWSPGGYGYTF,TGTGCCTGGAGCCCCGGGGGCTATGGCTACACCTTC
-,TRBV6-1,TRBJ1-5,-,CASSERRNRQHF,TGTGCCAGCAGTGAAAGGAGGAATCGGCAGCATTTT
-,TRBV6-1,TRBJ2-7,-,CASSLGAYYEQYF,TGTGCCAGCTCGCTTGGGGCATACTACGAGCAGTACTTC
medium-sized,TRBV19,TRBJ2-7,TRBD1,CASTVAGGDEQYF,TGTGCCAGTACCGTGGCAGGGGGCGACGAGCAGTACTTC
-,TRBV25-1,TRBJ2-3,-,CASSVQGLRKSTDTQYF,TGTGCCAGCAGTGTCCAGGGGCTTCGGAAAAGCACAGATACGCAGTATTTT
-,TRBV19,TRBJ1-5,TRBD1,CASSSTGGKLDQPQHF,TGTGCCAGTAGTTCTACAGGGGGGAAACTGGATCAGCCCCAGCATTTT